The 5 T cell receptor beta chains reported below all come from one sample, sequenced in a study of shared clonotypes between healthy human individuals. Assay used: immunoSEQ multiplex PCR; TCRdb lists only in-frame clones, some missing. The sample consists of about 2 million clones, about 95% of them appearing once. Naive CD8 cells were CD45RO-negative, positively selected for CCR7, excluding terminally differentiated effector memory CD45RA+ cells. Sample: naive CD8+ T cells sorted from blood. The receptors derive from a man aged 18 to 29 in good health.

This sequence joins TRBV25-1 and TRBJ1-1; a possible D gene is TRBD1 (5 bases). Trimming took 9 bases from V and 10 from J, leaving 15 bases between them. This CDR3 contains 11 residues. Germline V CDR1 and CDR2: MGHDK, SYGVNS. In DNA, the CDR3 is TGTGCCAGTGGGACTGGCTCTGTAGCTTTCTTT. This gives the protein CASGTGSVAFF.

About this clone itself: At one boundary the junction diverges from the germline segment, which might be a read error. The genes are TRBV2 and TRBJ2-7; D might be TRBD1 (7 bases). Germline CDR1 is SNHLY and CDR2 is FYNNEI. The CDR3 is made up of 11 amino acids. CDR3 nucleotides: TGTGCCGGCAGGGGGGTTTACGAGCAGTACTTC. Amino acids: CAGRGVYEQYF.

The V call is TRBV13, the J call TRBJ2-1, with 9 bases aligning to TRBD1. V shed 5 bases and J 5 bases; nucleotides not matched to a gene: 7. The CDR3 covers 15 residues. CDR1 and CDR2 from the germline V gene are PRHDT and FYEKMQ (reference sequence). CDR3 nucleotides: TGTGCCAGCAGCCAGACAGGGGGAGGCGACAATGAGCAGTTCTTC. Encoded protein: CASSQTGGGDNEQFF. Variable domain in full (rest from reference TRBV13 and TRBJ2-1): AAGVIQSPRHLIKEKRETATLKCYPIPRHDTVYWYQQGPGQDPQFLISFYEKMQSDKGSIPDRFSAQQFSDYHSELNMSSLELGDSALYFCASSQTGGGDNEQFFGPGTRLTVL.

The chain carries TRBV7-6 and TRBJ2-7, with no clear D. The germline gives CDR1 SGHVS, CDR2 FNYEAQ. Trimming took 1 base from V and 6 from J, leaving 13 bases between them. This CDR3 comprises 14 residues. The CDR3: CASSLEMVGSEQYF. CDR3 DNA sequence: TGTGCCAGCAGCTTAGAGATGGTTGGCAGCGAGCAGTACTTC.

The V call is TRBV2, the J call TRBJ1-2; D unresolved. Trimming stripped 0 bases from V and 4 bases from J, with 15 bases between. The CDR3 extends over 16 amino acids. Germline CDR1 reads SNHLY; CDR2 reads FYNNEI. The CDR3 spells CASSEALGSTIYGYTF. The CDR3 DNA is TGTGCCAGCAGTGAAGCGCTGGGCAGCACCATCTATGGCTACACCTTC.